This is a list of T cell receptor beta chains from one sample in a study of circulating CD8 cells and anti-PD-1 response in melanoma. TCRdb itself ran the reads through MiXCR, one entry per CDR3 protein. This sample has over a thousand distinct CDR3 sequences; about 6.3% occur once, and the top ten carry 16%. The source material was CD8+ T cells from PBMCs, sampled at baseline or after one month of anti-PD-1 therapy (not recorded which). Every receptor here comes from a human donor with melanoma. The CDR3 runs from the conserved cysteine through the conserved F or W. Each record gives: V gene, J gene, D gene, clone size, CDR3 DNA, CDR3 protein. D genes are given only for firm matches. Clone size is given for some rows only: seen once, a few or many times, or a class if the clone is expanded.

V: TRBV7-2
J: TRBJ1-1
D: .
size: large
DNA: TGTGCCAGCAGCTTTCTGGGGGACACTGAAGCTTTCTTT
CDR3: CASSFLGDTEAFF

V: TRBV19
J: TRBJ1-1
D: .
size: few
DNA: TGTGCCAGTACCCTCCCTACCTGGAACACTGAAGCTTTCTTT
CDR3: CASTLPTWNTEAFF

V: TRBV6-2/TRBV6-3
J: TRBJ1-1
D: .
size: medium-sized
DNA: TGTGCCAGCAGTTACTCGGATTGGAATTCTGAAGCTTTCTTT
CDR3: CASSYSDWNSEAFF

V: TRBV28
J: TRBJ2-1
D: TRBD1
size: medium-sized
DNA: TGTGCCAGCAGTTGGGTTACGGGACAGGGGACCTACAATGAGCAGTTCTTC
CDR3: CASSWVTGQGTYNEQFF

V: TRBV27
J: TRBJ1-5
D: TRBD1
size: medium-sized
DNA: TGTGCCAGCAGTTTAGACAGGGGCAATCAGCCCCAGCATTTT
CDR3: CASSLDRGNQPQHF

V: TRBV6-1
J: TRBJ2-7
D: TRBD1
size: large
DNA: TGTGCCAGCAGTGAATATGGGACAGGGGGTAAACGGGAGCAGTACTTC
CDR3: CASSEYGTGGKREQYF

V: TRBV7-8
J: TRBJ2-5
D: .
size: .
DNA: TGTGCCAGCAGCACAGCCCCGGGCAGACAAGAGACCCAGTACTTC
CDR3: CASSTAPGRQETQYF

V: TRBV6-5
J: TRBJ2-2
D: .
size: medium-sized
DNA: TGTGCCAGCAGTTGGGGCCCTGAAGCCGGGGAGCTGTTTTTT
CDR3: CASSWGPEAGELFF

V: TRBV4-2
J: TRBJ2-7
D: TRBD2
size: medium-sized
DNA: TGTGCCAGCAGCCAAGTTAGCGGGAGGGACGAGCAGTACTTC
CDR3: CASSQVSGRDEQYF

V: TRBV30
J: TRBJ2-1
D: .
size: few
DNA: TGTGCCTGGAGTGTTGACGGCCCGAGGGAGTTCTTC
CDR3: CAWSVDGPREFF